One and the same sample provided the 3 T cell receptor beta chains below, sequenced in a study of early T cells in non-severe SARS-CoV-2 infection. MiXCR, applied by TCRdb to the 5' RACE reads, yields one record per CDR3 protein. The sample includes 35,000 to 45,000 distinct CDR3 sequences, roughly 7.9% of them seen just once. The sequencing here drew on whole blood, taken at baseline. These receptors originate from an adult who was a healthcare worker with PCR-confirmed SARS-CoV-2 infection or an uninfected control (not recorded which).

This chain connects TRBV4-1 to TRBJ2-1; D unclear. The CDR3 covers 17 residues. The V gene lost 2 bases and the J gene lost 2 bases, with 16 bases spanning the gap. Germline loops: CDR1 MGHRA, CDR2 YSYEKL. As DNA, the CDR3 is TGCGCCAGCAGCCAAATTCTCCAGCGCAGGCCCTACAATGAGCAGTTCTTC. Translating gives CASSQILQRRPYNEQFF.

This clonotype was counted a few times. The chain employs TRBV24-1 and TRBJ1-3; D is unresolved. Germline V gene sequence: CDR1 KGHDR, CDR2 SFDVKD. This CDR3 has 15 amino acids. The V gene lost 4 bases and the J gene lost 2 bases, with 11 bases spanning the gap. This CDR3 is CATSEGSSPGNTIYF. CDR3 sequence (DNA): TGTGCCACCAGTGAAGGCTCTAGCCCTGGAAACACCATATATTTT.

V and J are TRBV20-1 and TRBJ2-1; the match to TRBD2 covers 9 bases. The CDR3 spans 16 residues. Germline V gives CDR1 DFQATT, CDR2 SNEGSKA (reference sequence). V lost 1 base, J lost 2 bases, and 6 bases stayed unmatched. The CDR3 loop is CSARGTKRGAYNEQFF. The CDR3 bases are TGCAGTGCTAGAGGAACTAAGCGGGGGGCCTACAATGAGCAGTTCTTC.